The T cell receptor beta chain under discussion was sequenced for a study of T cells in Graves' hyperthyroidism and ophthalmopathy. The V gene end was trimmed by 1 base and the J gene end by 8 bases; junction bases not matched to a gene: 8. The CDR3 covers 14 residues. Germline loops: CDR1 SGHAT, CDR2 FQNNGV. Regarding the study as a whole: Stable hyperthyroidism was told apart from ophthalmopathy by a model built on 13 V-J features.

RNA transcripts provided the source from which TCR beta CDR3 regions were amplified. HTBI primers were employed in a first-round RT-PCR of the TCR CDR3. TCRdb re-analysed the multiplex PCR reads in MiXCR, keeping a single row per CDR3 protein. The sample shows a few hundred thousand distinct CDR3 sequences, about 15% of them seen only once. The blood was taken when hyperthyroidism was first diagnosed, before any ophthalmopathy symptoms showed up. This clonotype was seen only once. Its antigen is not known. The sequence derives from a woman in her thirties with Graves' hyperthyroidism that later progressed to Graves' ophthalmopathy. Sequencing was carried out using blood. The V call is TRBV11-2, the J call TRBJ2-7; 7 bases fit TRBD2. The CDR3 DNA follows: TGTGCCAGCAGCTTAGTGGGTGGGGGGGGGAAGCAGTACTTC. This encodes CASSLVGGGGKQYF.